Below are 8 T cell receptor beta chains sequenced from a single sample in a study of T cell repertoires in cytomegalovirus infection. TCRdb independently ran MiXCR on the reads; one entry per CDR3 protein. The table has hundreds of thousands of distinct CDR3 sequences, 22% seen once. Sequenced: CD8+ T cells from PBMCs. These receptors all come from a human donor in good health (CMV status not recorded). Some clones in this sample may be carry-over from other donors' samples.

This clonotype was seen many times. The genes are TRBV7-7 and TRBJ2-3; TRBD2 matches 13 bases. Germline loops: CDR1 SSHAT, CDR2 FNYEAQ (reference sequence). With V trimmed by 2 bases and J by 1 base, 9 bases remained unmatched. This CDR3 comprises 19 residues. The CDR3 nucleotides are TGTGCCAGCAGCTTACGGACTAGCGGGGGCACCCGGGGCACAGATACGCAGTATTTT. Translated, it gives CASSLRTSGGTRGTDTQYF.

This clonotype was counted between two and nine times. The chain is built from TRBV2 and TRBJ2-1, with TRBD2 identical over 8 bases. The V and J ends lost 5 bases and 7 bases, in that order; junction bases with no gene match: 4. The germline V gene encodes CDR1 SNHLY and CDR2 FYNNEI. The CDR3 length is 13 residues. CDR3 residues: CASSLTSGNEQFF. CDR3 nucleotides: TGTGCCAGCAGTCTTACTAGCGGTAATGAGCAGTTCTTC. The full variable domain, completed using reference TRBV2 and TRBJ2-1, is EPEVTQTPSHQVTQMGQEVILRCVPISNHLYFYWYRQILGQKVEFLVSFYNNEISEKSEIFDDQFSVERPDGSNFTLKIRSTKLEDSAMYFCASSLTSGNEQFFGPGTRLTVL.

The chain carries TRBV29-1 and TRBJ1-1, with D maybe TRBD1 (6 bases). In germline, CDR1 is SQVTM, CDR2 ANQGSEA. Trimming removed 6 bases from V and 3 bases from J, with 20 bases in between. The CDR3 spans 15 residues. CDR3 nucleotide sequence: TGCAGCGTCACACGGGACATTTCGGTGGACACTGAAGCTTTCTTT. It yields the protein CSVTRDISVDTEAFF. Supplemented by reference TRBV29-1 and TRBJ1-1, the full variable domain reads SAVISQKPSRDICQRGTSLTIQCQVDSQVTMMFWYRQQPGQSLTLIATANQGSEATYESGFVIDKFPISRPNLTFSTLTVSNMSPEDSSIYLCSVTRDISVDTEAFFGQGTRLTVV.

This clonotype has only a few counts. V and J are TRBV5-5 and TRBJ1-1; 7 nucleotides align to TRBD1. With 2 bases clipped from V and 8 bases from J, the junction kept 6 bases outside the gene matches. Per the germline V gene, CDR1 is SGHKS and CDR2 is YYEKEE (reference sequence). The CDR3 sequence is 13 residues long. Here the CDR3 reads CASSFGGGFEAFF. CDR3 coding DNA: TGTGCCAGCAGCTTTGGAGGGGGCTTCGAAGCTTTCTTT.

The V gene is TRBV7-8, the J gene TRBJ2-1; perhaps TRBD1 as D (6 bases). CDR1 and CDR2 (germline): SGHVS, FQNEAQ. Trimming removed 1 base from V and 4 bases from J, with 8 bases in between. This CDR3 spans 14 amino acids. This chain's CDR3 is CASSLEGGYNEQFF. The CDR3 coding sequence is TGTGCCAGCAGCTTAGAAGGGGGTTACAATGAGCAGTTCTTC.

This clonotype appeared many times. CDR3 DNA: TGTGCCAGCAGCTCCCCCGGTTCGGCCTACGAGCAGTACTTC. Translation: CASSSPGSAYEQYF. The chain joins TRBV7-8 to TRBJ2-7; D uncertain. CDR3 length: 14 residues. CDR1 SGHVS and CDR2 FQNEAQ come from the germline V gene. The V end was cut by 4 bases, the J end by 2 bases, with 12 bases between.

In its sample, this clonotype was seen many times. The V call is TRBV6-2 or TRBV6-3, the J call TRBJ2-1; no reliable D call. There are 11 residues in the CDR3. V was clipped by 2 bases and J by 7 bases, with 3 bases between them. Germline V gene lookup returns CDR1 MNHEY and CDR2 SVGEGT. The DNA for the CDR3 is TGTGCCAGCAGTTACGGTAATGAGCAGTTCTTC. Its translation: CASSYGNEQFF.

This clonotype was counted at least ten times. The chain uses TRBV28 and TRBJ2-5, with 7 bases lining up with TRBD2. V shed 4 bases and J 4 bases; nucleotides not matched to a gene: 9. Per germline, CDR1 MDHEN and CDR2 SYDVKM. CDR3 length: 15 amino acids. The CDR3 sequence: CASSSDPGRLETQYF. CDR3 DNA sequence: TGTGCCAGCAGTTCGGATCCCGGGAGGCTAGAGACCCAGTACTTC.